Shown below are 29 T cell receptor beta chains from a single sample sequenced in a study of early T cells in non-severe SARS-CoV-2 infection. TCRdb reprocessed the 5' RACE reads with MiXCR, giving one entry per CDR3 protein. Seen here are roughly 100,000 distinct CDR3 sequences, under 15% observed once, and the top ten hold 6% to 7%. Source material: whole blood. Source of these receptors: an adult who was a healthcare worker with PCR-confirmed SARS-CoV-2 infection or an uninfected control (not recorded which).

CDR3 nucleotide sequence: TGTGCCAGCAGCTTCTCGCCTGGCACTGAAGCTTTCTTT. Translating it yields CASSFSPGTEAFF. The V gene is TRBV11-2, the J gene TRBJ1-1; no reliable D call. The germline V gene has CDR1 SGHAT and CDR2 FQNNGV. The length of the CDR3 is 13 residues. V was pared by 3 bases and J by 4 bases, with 9 bases between.

The gene calls are TRBV19 and TRBJ2-1, with D possibly matching TRBD2 (6 bases). CDR3 length: 13 amino acids. Germline V gene sequence: CDR1 LNHDA, CDR2 SQIVND (reference sequence). V lost 1 base and J lost 7, with 8 bases in between. Here the CDR3 reads CASSIGGVNEQFF. CDR3 coding DNA: TGTGCCAGTAGTATAGGGGGGGTTAATGAGCAGTTCTTC.

This clonotype occurred many times. The J gene is TRBJ2-5, the V gene TRBV10-2; D uncertain. V lost 0 bases and J 5 bases, leaving 7 bases between the germline ends. Germline V gene lookup returns CDR1 WSHSY and CDR2 SAAADI. The CDR3 covers 13 residues. CDR3 bases: TGCGCCAGCAGTGAGTCGCTTGGGGAGACCCAGTACTTC. This codes for CASSESLGETQYF.

The chain recombines TRBV14 with TRBJ2-2, with D hard to call. V dropped 0 bases and J dropped 5 bases, with 1 base sitting between them. This CDR3 spans 12 amino acids. Germline V CDR1 and CDR2: SGHDN, FVKESK. CDR3 residues: CASSQETGELFF. The CDR3, as DNA: TGTGCCAGCAGCCAAGAGACCGGGGAGCTGTTTTTT.

The J gene is TRBJ2-7, the V gene TRBV7-9, with D hard to call. Trimming removed 8 bases from V and 0 bases from J, with 11 bases in between. Per the germline V gene, CDR1 is SEHNR and CDR2 is FQNEAQ (reference sequence). The CDR3 runs to 13 residues. The CDR3 DNA is TGTGCCAGCGGACCAAAAAGCTCCTACGAGCAGTACTTC. It translates to CASGPKSSYEQYF.

This clonotype came up many times. This sequence joins TRBV6-5 and TRBJ2-2; TRBD2 matches 11 bases. Germline V gene data show CDR1 as MNHEY and CDR2 as SVGAGI. J was trimmed by 4 bases and V by 3 bases; bases with no gene match: 1. There are 15 residues in the CDR3. As DNA, the CDR3 is TGTGCCAGCAGTTATAGCGGGAGGGCCACCGGGGAGCTGTTTTTT. It codes for CASSYSGRATGELFF.

This clonotype has a handful of counts. This chain links TRBV12-3 or TRBV12-4 with TRBJ2-6; D ambiguous. The CDR3 spans 19 residues. V was pared by 2 bases and J by 0 bases, with 17 bases between. The CDR3 here is CASSLHTSPGISGANVLTF. For the CDR3, the DNA is TGTGCCAGCAGTTTACATACCAGCCCAGGTATCTCTGGGGCCAACGTCCTGACTTTC.

This chain uses TRBV28 with TRBJ2-5; D might be TRBD1 (5 bases). With 3 bases removed from V and 5 bases from J, the gap between germline ends came to 13 bases. The CDR3 sequence is 14 residues long. Germline V gives CDR1 MDHEN, CDR2 SYDVKM. DNA for the CDR3: TGTGCCAGCAGTTTTACAGGCGCCCTCGAGACCCAGTACTTC. Translating it yields CASSFTGALETQYF.

This clonotype was detected many times. The V gene is TRBV12-3 or TRBV12-4, the J gene TRBJ2-1; TRBD2 matches at 9 bases. The CDR3 totals 14 residues. V was pared by 3 bases and J by 5 bases, with 2 bases of the junction left unmatched. CDR3 in amino acids: CASSFPSGNNEQFF. Here the CDR3 DNA reads TGTGCCAGCAGTTTCCCTAGCGGGAACAATGAGCAGTTCTTC.

The chain combines TRBV29-1 with TRBJ1-4, with D possibly TRBD1 on 5 matching bases. Germline-derived CDR1 and CDR2 are SQVTM and ANQGSEA. The length of the CDR3 is 13 residues. The ends were cut back, 6 bases at V and 2 bases at J, with 10 bases in the middle. The CDR3 DNA follows: TGCAGCGTACTGGGGGGGACTAATGAAAAACTGTTTTTT. This gives the protein CSVLGGTNEKLFF.

The DNA for the CDR3 is TGCGCCAGCAGCTCCGGGGAGGGTTTGGAGACCCAGTACTTC. Protein: CASSSGEGLETQYF. This chain joins TRBV5-1 and TRBJ2-5; TRBD2 aligns across 7 bases. The CDR3 has 14 residues. The V gene's germline CDR1 is SGHRS and CDR2 YFSETQ. V gave up 3 bases and J gave up 5 bases; unmatched junction bases: 7. Together with reference TRBV5-1 and TRBJ2-5, the CDR3 gives the full variable domain: KAGVTQTPRYLIKTRGQQVTLSCSPISGHRSVSWYQQTPGQGLQFLFEYFSETQRNKGNFPGRFSGRQFSNSRSEMNVSTLELGDSALYLCASSSGEGLETQYFGPGTRLLVL.

About this clonotype: The junction departs from germline at one end; a sequencing error may be responsible. The CDR3 DNA is TGTGTCAGCAGTTTATATAGCAATCAGCCCCAGCATTTT. Protein product: CVSSLYSNQPQHF. V gene TRBV27 combines with J gene TRBJ1-5; the D is unclear. Germline CDR1 MNHEY, CDR2 SMNVEV (reference sequence). The CDR3 contains 13 residues.

This chain uses TRBV21-1 with TRBJ2-7; the table calls TRBD1, which could not be checked here. TRBV21-1 is described as a pseudogene. The CDR3 contains 12 residues. The CDR3 region is CANGHRFVEQYF. The DNA of the CDR3 is TGTGCCAACGGACACCGATTCGTGGAGCAGTACTTC.

This clonotype was found many times. This chain connects TRBV13 to TRBJ1-2; 8 bases align to TRBD1. V lost 6 bases and J lost 6; bases outside the gene matches: 15. The CDR3 runs 16 residues. Germline CDR1 and CDR2: PRHDT and FYEKMQ (reference sequence). The CDR3 reads CASRQGLGTGTHGYTF. The CDR3 DNA sequence: TGTGCCAGCAGACAGGGGCTAGGGACAGGAACCCATGGCTACACCTTC.

This clonotype was seen ten or more times. The chain employs TRBV5-5 and TRBJ1-1, with TRBD1 identical over 7 bases. Germline values: CDR1 SGHKS, CDR2 YYEKEE (reference sequence). This CDR3 is 16 amino acids long. Unmatched junction bases numbered 9, after V lost 3 bases and J lost 1 base. CDR3 sequence reads: CASSSRTGLGNTEAFF. CDR3 bases: TGTGCCAGCAGCTCACGGACAGGTTTGGGGAACACTGAAGCTTTCTTT.

This clonotype appeared many times. The chain is built from TRBV28 and TRBJ1-4, with 7 bases that match TRBD1. CDR1 MDHEN and CDR2 SYDVKM come from the germline V gene. The CDR3 spans 16 residues. V shed 7 bases and J 7 bases; nucleotides not matched to a gene: 15. The CDR3 DNA reads as TGTGCCAGCACCTCAGCTAGTACAGGGGTGGGTGAAAAACTGTTTTTT. As protein: CASTSASTGVGEKLFF.

This clonotype was seen more than once but under ten times. The rearrangement uses TRBV10-3 and TRBJ2-1; D may be TRBD1 (6 bases). CDR1 is ENHRY, CDR2 SYGVKD, per germline. CDR3 length equals 17 residues. Trimming removed 0 bases from V and 0 bases from J, with 12 bases in between. CDR3 nucleotide sequence: TGTGCCATCAGTGAGTCAACAGGGCCTTTCTCCTACAATGAGCAGTTCTTC. As protein: CAISESTGPFSYNEQFF.

This clonotype was seen a few times. The rearrangement uses TRBV24-1 and TRBJ2-6; 9 positions match TRBD1. CDR3 length equals 19 residues. J lost 0 bases, V lost 3 bases, and 8 bases had no gene match. Germline assignment: CDR1 KGHDR and CDR2 SFDVKD. The CDR3 here is CATSDAPGTGNSGANVLTF. The CDR3 region has the DNA TGTGCCACCAGTGATGCCCCCGGGACAGGGAACTCTGGGGCCAACGTCCTGACTTTC.

Concerning this clonotype: Given a much more abundant clone one base away, this may be a read error. The V call is TRBV16, the J call TRBJ2-4; 8 bases line up with TRBD1. The CDR3 runs 14 residues. Germline CDR1 and CDR2: KGHSY and FQNENV. Losses at the gene ends were 2 bases for V and 9 bases for J; bases not matched to a gene: 6. CDR3 nucleotides: TGTGCCAGCAGCCAACAGGGGGCAGGGAGCATTCAGTACTTC. It is translated as CASSQQGAGSIQYF.

This clonotype was recorded at least ten times. This chain joins TRBV12-3 or TRBV12-4 and TRBJ2-1; 15 positions match TRBD2. The CDR3 has 16 amino acids. Germline trimming cut 8 bases from V and 3 bases from J; bases unmatched to any gene: 5. CDR3 nucleotides: TGTGCCAGCCTCGGGACTAGCGGGAGGAGCTACAATGAGCAGTTCTTC. Protein product: CASLGTSGRSYNEQFF.

There are many counts of this clonotype. The chain couples TRBV7-6 to TRBJ1-2; 9 positions agree with TRBD1. With V trimmed by 5 bases and J by 7 bases, 11 bases remained unmatched. This CDR3 is 15 amino acids long. The germline V gene encodes CDR1 SGHVS and CDR2 FNYEAQ. The CDR3 DNA reads as TGTGCCAGCAGCGTAACAGGGGGCGCGGATAGTGGCTACACCTTC. Translating gives CASSVTGGADSGYTF.

The chain joins TRBV6-6 to TRBJ2-3, with a tentative D call TRBD2 (5 bases). This CDR3 has 14 residues. The germline V gene has CDR1 MNHNY and CDR2 SVGAGI (reference sequence). Deletions cut 4 bases from V and 0 bases from J, with 8 bases between. DNA of the CDR3: TGTGCCAGCAGTTTAGAGCGGAGCACAGATACGCAGTATTTT. This codes for CASSLERSTDTQYF.

This clonotype was counted ten times or more. The genes are TRBV12-3 or TRBV12-4 and TRBJ2-1; D not certain. There are 13 residues in the CDR3. Trimming took 9 bases from V and 14 from J, leaving 23 bases between them. CDR3 DNA sequence: TGTGCCAGTACCGTCGATGCAGGCCAAGATGAGTTCTTC. Its translation is CASTVDAGQDEFF.

This rearrangement joins TRBV28 to TRBJ2-1, with TRBD2 identical over 12 bases. V dropped 8 bases and J dropped 6; count of bases not matched to a gene: 5. Germline V gene sequence: CDR1 MDHEN, CDR2 SYDVKM. The CDR3 has 14 residues. CDR3 loop: CASGPSGRANEQFF. The CDR3 DNA is TGTGCCAGCGGACCTAGCGGGAGGGCCAATGAGCAGTTCTTC. Together with reference TRBV28 and TRBJ2-1, the CDR3 gives the full variable domain: DVKVTQSSRYLVKRTGEKVFLECVQDMDHENMFWYRQDPGLGLRLIYFSYDVKMKEKGDIPEGYSVSREKKERFSLILESASTNQTSMYLCASGPSGRANEQFFGPGTRLTVL.

There are a few counts of this clonotype. The rearrangement joins TRBV7-2 to TRBJ2-1; D not resolved. CDR1 and CDR2 from the germline V gene are SGHTA and FQGNSA. This CDR3 is built from 13 residues. Trimming left V 1 base short and J 7 bases short, with 8 bases between. CDR3 bases: TGTGCCAGCAGCTTAGAGATGCAAAATGAGCAGTTCTTC. Translation: CASSLEMQNEQFF.

This chain uses TRBV7-8 with TRBJ2-7; D is ambiguous. The CDR3 is 13 residues long. With 4 bases removed from V and 4 bases from J, the gap between germline ends came to 11 bases. Germline V gene sequence: CDR1 SGHVS, CDR2 FQNEAQ. The CDR3: CASSSTFIYEQYF. CDR3 DNA sequence: TGTGCCAGCAGCTCGACCTTCATTTACGAGCAGTACTTC.

The genes are TRBV2 and TRBJ2-6; 8 bases align to TRBD1. CDR3 length: 15 amino acids. The V and J ends lost 5 bases and 1 base, in that order; junction bases with no gene match: 1. The germline gives CDR1 SNHLY, CDR2 FYNNEI. CDR3 sequence reads: CASSWTGSGANVLTF. The CDR3 region has the DNA TGTGCCAGCAGTTGGACAGGGTCTGGGGCCAACGTCCTGACTTTC.

The chain recombines TRBV7-9 with TRBJ1-1; D call uncertain. The CDR3 is 12 amino acids. In germline, CDR1 is SEHNR, CDR2 FQNEAQ (reference sequence). V dropped 4 bases and J dropped 11 bases, with 14 bases sitting between them. CDR3 sequence (DNA): TGTGCCAGCAGCTCCGGCGCGGAAGGGGCTTTCTTT. Translated: CASSSGAEGAFF.

Note on this clonotype: A read error is possible here, since a much larger clone lies one base away. The V call is TRBV28, the J call TRBJ2-3, with 15 bases lining up with TRBD2. With V trimmed by 6 bases and J by 4 bases, 5 bases remained unmatched. The CDR3 extends over 16 amino acids. Germline lookup yields CDR1 MDHEN and CDR2 SYDVKM. This CDR3 reads CASRGTSGRSPDTQYF. CDR3 DNA sequence: TGTGCCAGCAGAGGGACTAGCGGGAGGTCTCCAGATACGCAGTATTTT. The full variable domain, rest sourced from reference TRBV28 and TRBJ2-3, is DVKVTQSSRYLVKRTGEKVFLECVQDMDHENMFWYRQDPGLGLRLIYFSYDVKMKEKGDIPEGYSVSREKKERFSLILESASTNQTSMYLCASRGTSGRSPDTQYFGPGTRLTVL.